One and the same sample provided the 19 T cell receptor beta chains below, sequenced in a study of identical twins. TCRdb processed the 5' RACE reads anew with MiXCR; each CDR3 protein has one entry. Of 450,000 or so distinct CDR3 sequences listed, about 14% were seen once; the top ten hold around 0.48%. These same records also appear under a second study, on yellow fever vaccine responses in identical twins.

Specimen: CD4+ T cells sorted from blood. Receptors were obtained from a young woman in good health.

There are many counts of this clonotype. This sequence joins TRBV12-3 or TRBV12-4 and TRBJ1-4; no clear D gene. Trimming removed 5 bases at V and 10 bases at J, with 20 bases between. CDR3 size: 15 residues. CDR3 sequence reads: CASSDFGTPSVKLFF. The CDR3, as DNA: TGTGCCAGCAGTGACTTCGGTACTCCGTCTGTAAAACTGTTTTTT.

This clonotype turned up a few times. The chain couples TRBV6-5 to TRBJ2-7; 11 bases are a match to TRBD1. Losses at the gene ends were 4 bases for V and 3 bases for J; bases not matched to a gene: 5. The CDR3 is made up of 15 amino acids. Germline loops: CDR1 MNHEY, CDR2 SVGAGI. The CDR3 DNA follows: TGTGCCAGCAGTTTTACCGGGACAGGGGGCTACGAGCAGTACTTC. Its protein is CASSFTGTGGYEQYF.

This clonotype was detected only a few times. This sequence joins TRBV7-8 and TRBJ1-1, with D hard to call. The CDR3 has 13 amino acids. The germline CDR1 and CDR2 sequences are SGHVS and FQNEAQ. The V and J ends lost 2 bases and 3 bases respectively, with 7 bases between them. The CDR3 protein is CASSLLRDTEAFF. The CDR3 DNA is TGTGCCAGCAGCTTACTAAGGGACACTGAAGCTTTCTTT.

In this sample, this clonotype turned up a few times. The chain joins TRBV12-3 or TRBV12-4 to TRBJ2-7; 9 nucleotides agree with TRBD1. V was pared by 5 bases and J by 3 bases, with 8 bases of the junction left unmatched. This CDR3 region has 15 residues. The CDR3 nucleotides are TGTGCCAGCAGTCAGGACAGGGGAACTTACTACGAGCAGTACTTC. Amino acids: CASSQDRGTYYEQYF.

The genes are TRBV5-6 and TRBJ2-5, with D perhaps TRBD1 or TRBD2 (5 bases each). CDR3 length equals 15 residues. Per the germline V gene, CDR1 is SGHDT and CDR2 is YYEEEE. The ends were cut back, 0 bases at V and 3 bases at J, with 12 bases in the middle. The CDR3 DNA reads as TGTGCCAGCAGCTTGGTCGGGGCCAAAGAAGAGACCCAGTACTTC. Amino acid sequence: CASSLVGAKEETQYF.

The chain couples TRBV11-2 to TRBJ1-1; D remains unclear. CDR1 is SGHAT, CDR2 FQNNGV, per germline. Deletions cut 5 bases from V and 1 base from J, with 11 bases between. The length of the CDR3 is 14 residues. As DNA, the CDR3 is TGTGCCAGCAGCCCTAGTGTGAGGAACACTGAAGCTTTCTTT. Translation: CASSPSVRNTEAFF.

This clonotype has a count of ten or more. The rearrangement links TRBV6-2 or TRBV6-3 to TRBJ2-1, with TRBD2 matching 10 bases. The CDR3 runs 16 residues. Germline V gene sequence: CDR1 MNHEY, CDR2 SVGEGT. The V gene end was trimmed by 0 bases and the J gene end by 7 bases; junction bases not matched to a gene: 6. The CDR3 DNA reads TGTGCCAGCAGTTACTCGCCCAGCGGGAGGGGTAATGAGCAGTTCTTC. Amino acids: CASSYSPSGRGNEQFF.

This clonotype was recorded a few times. The chain is built from TRBV18 and TRBJ2-2, with D unresolved. The germline V gene encodes CDR1 KGHSH and CDR2 LQKENI. CDR3 size: 16 residues. With 0 bases removed from V and 0 bases from J, the gap between germline ends came to 8 bases. CDR3: CASSPPAQTNTGELFF. The CDR3 bases are TGTGCCAGCTCACCACCAGCACAGACGAACACCGGGGAGCTGTTTTTT.

The chain combines TRBV9 with TRBJ2-6, with D possibly TRBD2 on 5 matching bases. The germline V gene has CDR1 SGDLS and CDR2 YYNGEE. The CDR3 has 17 amino acids. V lost 4 bases and J lost 0, with 14 bases in between. The CDR3 nucleotides are TGTGCCAGCAGCCAGAGGGTGGGGTACTCTGGGGCCAACGTCCTGACTTTC. The encoded protein is CASSQRVGYSGANVLTF. Complete variable domain (other parts from reference TRBV9 and TRBJ2-6): DSGVTQTPKHLITATGQRVTLRCSPRSGDLSVYWYQQSLDQGLQFLIQYYNGEERAKGNILERFSAQQFPDLHSELNLSSLELGDSALYFCASSQRVGYSGANVLTFGAGSRLTVL.

The chain has TRBV19 and TRBJ2-7; 9 bases are a match to TRBD2. Trimming cost V 3 bases and J 1 base; bases outside gene matches: 4. CDR1 is LNHDA and CDR2 is SQIVND in the germline V gene (reference sequence). The CDR3 has 15 amino acids. The CDR3 sequence is CASSIAGGYSYEQYF. The CDR3 DNA reads TGTGCCAGTAGTATCGCGGGGGGGTATTCCTACGAGCAGTACTTC.

This clonotype was found a few times. This sequence joins TRBV24-1 and TRBJ2-5; maybe TRBD1 (5 bases). The V gene's germline CDR1 is KGHDR and CDR2 SFDVKD. Trimming shortened V by 4 bases and J by 5 bases, and 10 bases separated the two germline ends. The CDR3 is 13 residues long. The CDR3 DNA reads as TGTGCCACCAGTGAAGCAGGGCTGGAGACCCAGTACTTC. Amino acid sequence: CATSEAGLETQYF.

In this sample, this clonotype turned up many times. The DNA of the CDR3 is TGTGCCAGCAGTAGACAGGGGTTTGTCCCCTACGAGCAGTACTTC. It codes for CASSRQGFVPYEQYF. The genes are TRBV28 and TRBJ2-7; TRBD1 aligns across 8 bases. The CDR3 is 15 residues long. Per the germline V gene, CDR1 is MDHEN and CDR2 is SYDVKM. Trimming at V came to 5 bases and at J to 2 bases, leaving 8 bases not matched to a gene.

This clonotype was counted ten times or more. The rearrangement joins TRBV6-5 to TRBJ2-3; D ambiguous. The germline V gene has CDR1 MNHEY and CDR2 SVGAGI. This CDR3 is built from 11 residues. The germline V and J ends were trimmed by 6 bases and 2 bases, with 3 bases remaining between them. CDR3 in amino acids: CASRSTDTQYF. The CDR3 DNA follows: TGTGCCAGCAGATCCACAGATACGCAGTATTTT.

This chain links TRBV30 with TRBJ2-3; 12 bases are shared with TRBD2. This CDR3 has 14 amino acids. With V trimmed by 4 bases and J by 4 bases, 3 bases remained unmatched. From germline, CDR1 is GTSNPN and CDR2 SVGIG (reference sequence). The CDR3 DNA sequence: TGTGCCTGGACTCTAGCGGGAGGGCCAGATACGCAGTATTTT. Translation: CAWTLAGGPDTQYF.

This clonotype was seen only a few times. The rearrangement uses TRBV11-2 and TRBJ2-7; D remains ambiguous. V lost 0 bases and J lost 0, with 9 bases in between. CDR1 SGHAT and CDR2 FQNNGV come from the germline V gene. The CDR3 has 15 residues. CDR3 in DNA: TGTGCCAGCAGCTTAGATCAGGAGCGCTCCTACGAGCAGTACTTC. This encodes CASSLDQERSYEQYF.

This clonotype was counted a few times. J is TRBJ1-1 and V is TRBV6-5; D gene uncertain. The CDR3 runs to 14 residues. Trimming stripped 0 bases from V and 1 base from J, with 6 bases between. Germline V gene data show CDR1 as MNHEY and CDR2 as SVGAGI. CDR3 DNA sequence: TGTGCCAGCAGTTACTCCCCGGGGAACACTGAAGCTTTCTTT. Translating gives CASSYSPGNTEAFF.

This clonotype showed up just a few times. V and J are TRBV9 and TRBJ2-3, with 9 positions matching TRBD1. This CDR3 is built from 15 residues. Germline values: CDR1 SGDLS, CDR2 YYNGEE. J lost 8 bases, V lost 3 bases, and 10 bases had no gene match. The CDR3 DNA follows: TGTGCCAGCAGCGGGGGGACAGGGAGCACGGGTACGCAGTATTTT. Translation: CASSGGTGSTGTQYF.

A few counts support this clonotype. V is TRBV3-1 and J is TRBJ2-7, with D tentatively TRBD1 or TRBD2 (6 bases each). This CDR3 comprises 14 residues. The V end was cut by 0 bases, the J end by 4 bases, with 10 bases between. Germline V gene lookup returns CDR1 LGHDT and CDR2 YNNKEL (reference sequence). This chain's CDR3 is CASSQDGGGYEQYF. CDR3 nucleotides: TGTGCCAGCAGCCAAGACGGAGGGGGGTACGAGCAGTACTTC.

This clonotype was seen a handful of times. The J gene is TRBJ2-7, the V gene TRBV6-1; a possible D gene is TRBD1 (7 bases). V lost 4 bases, J lost 2 bases, and 12 bases lay in between. From germline, CDR1 is MNHNS and CDR2 SASEGT. The CDR3 totals 14 residues. The CDR3 DNA sequence: TGTGCCAGCAGTGCAGGGGGGATTACCTACGAGCAGTACTTC. It codes for CASSAGGITYEQYF.